Listed below are T cell receptor beta chains from one sample, sequenced in a study of OX40 agonist ivuxolimab in advanced cancers. The protocol was immunoSEQ multiplex PCR, while the TCRdb copy is restricted to in-frame clones and leaves out a portion. Of tens of thousands of clones detected, 85% to 95% appear once; the ten largest clones hold approximately 14%. The sample was CD4+ or CD8+ T cells sorted from blood, taken in a trial of the OX40 agonist ivuxolimab. The receptors originated from an adult with an advanced solid tumor such as melanoma, head and neck, liver or kidney cancer. CDR3s include the opening cysteine and the closing phenylalanine or tryptophan. Fields, in order: CDR3 length, D gene, J gene, clone size, V gene, CDR3 protein, CDR3 DNA. The D gene is left open where the match is weak. Size is stated for part of the rows, as once, few or many counts, or as a class when the clone is expanded.

13,TRBD1,TRBJ2-7,-,TRBV6-5,CASRSRDSYEQYF,TGTGCCAGCAGGAGCCGGGACAGCTACGAGCAGTACTTC
15,TRBD1,TRBJ2-7,-,TRBV13,CASSLGQGSSYEQYF,TGTGCCAGCAGCTTGGGACAGGGAAGCTCCTACGAGCAGTACTTC
15,-,TRBJ2-2,-,TRBV4-1,CASSEEGPNTGELFF,TGCGCCAGTTCGGAGGAGGGCCCGAACACCGGGGAGCTGTTTTTT
14,-,TRBJ2-7,-,TRBV9,CASSVEGEDYEQYF,TGTGCCAGCAGCGTAGAAGGGGAGGACTACGAGCAGTACTTC
13,TRBD1,TRBJ2-7,-,TRBV27,CASSSGQTYEQYF,TGTGCCAGCAGTTCGGGACAGACCTACGAGCAGTACTTC
14,TRBD1,TRBJ1-1,once,TRBV6-1,CASSPGGAGTEAFF,TGTGCCAGCAGTCCAGGGGGCGCGGGCACTGAAGCTTTCTTT
15,-,TRBJ1-1,-,TRBV19,CASSIVPGPNTEAFF,TGTGCCAGTAGTATTGTACCAGGGCCGAACACTGAAGCTTTCTTT
14,-,TRBJ2-7,-,TRBV5-4,CASSPGPDSYEQYF,TGTGCCAGCAGTCCTGGGCCTGATTCCTACGAGCAGTACTTC
16,-,TRBJ2-5,-,TRBV10-3,CAISESRVSYQETQYF,TGTGCCATCAGTGAGTCACGGGTATCGTACCAAGAGACCCAGTACTTC
10,-,TRBJ2-3,-,TRBV27,CASSRDTQYF,TGTGCCAGCAGCCGAGATACGCAGTATTTT
13,-,TRBJ2-3,-,TRBV19,CASSIGGIGTQYF,TGTGCCAGTAGTATCGGAGGGATTGGTACGCAGTATTTT
15,-,TRBJ1-5,-,TRBV7-9,CASSRGDLKYQPQHF,TGTGCCAGCAGCCGCGGGGACCTTAAGTATCAGCCCCAGCATTTT
14,TRBD2,TRBJ2-7,-,TRBV6-1,CASSAGTKPYEQYF,TGTGCCAGCAGTGCTGGGACTAAACCCTACGAGCAGTACTTC
17,TRBD2,TRBJ2-5,-,TRBV30,CAWSPTSGRALGETQYF,TGTGCCTGGAGTCCGACTAGCGGGAGGGCCCTCGGTGAGACCCAGTACTTC
11,-,TRBJ2-7,-,TRBV7-2,CASSSDYEQYF,TGTGCCAGCAGCTCCGACTACGAGCAGTACTTC
14,-,TRBJ2-7,-,TRBV29-1,CSVESGVATYEQYF,TGCAGCGTTGAATCAGGGGTCGCCACCTACGAGCAGTACTTC
13,-,TRBJ2-7,once,TRBV10-3,CAISESRVEEQYF,TGTGCCATCAGTGAGTCCCGGGTGGAAGAGCAGTACTTC
12,-,TRBJ2-2,once,TRBV6-1,CAITANTGELFF,TGTGCCATCACAGCGAACACCGGGGAGCTGTTTTTT
14,-,TRBJ1-2,-,TRBV13,CASSLGQVQDGYTF,TGTGCCAGCAGCTTAGGTCAGGTACAGGATGGCTACACCTTC
18,TRBD1,TRBJ1-2,once,TRBV28,CASRGNRDRGPKVYGYTF,TGTGCCAGCAGGGGGAATCGGGACAGGGGGCCGAAGGTCTATGGCTACACCTTC
12,-,TRBJ2-1,-,TRBV19,CASSLGGNEQFF,TGTGCCAGTAGTCTTGGGGGGAATGAGCAGTTCTTC
15,TRBD1,TRBJ1-1,-,TRBV5-1,CASSLGQGAYTEAFF,TGCGCCAGCAGCTTGGGACAGGGGGCTTACACTGAAGCTTTCTTT
18,TRBD1,TRBJ1-4,-,TRBV27,CASSLRGTGWPVSEKLFF,TGTGCCAGCAGTTTAAGGGGGACAGGGTGGCCAGTCAGTGAAAAACTGTTTTTT